The 20 T cell receptor beta chains given below trace back to one sample, sequenced in a study of cytomegalovirus exposure and HLA in healthy donors. The PCR had 60 Vbeta and 13 Jbeta primers. The assay was immunoSEQ multiplex PCR, and TCRdb's table has in-frame clones only and misses some. Altogether over 150,000 clones are present, under 90% being singletons, with the ten largest covering around 4.9%. Source material: PBMCs. These receptors came from a man between 18 and 29 years old in good health and CMV-seronegative.

CDR3 residues: CASSPLGQVNTEAFF. The CDR3 DNA follows: TGTGCCAGCAGCCCATTGGGACAGGTGAACACTGAAGCTTTCTTT. J is TRBJ1-1 and V is TRBV11-2, with 8 bases identical to TRBD1. The V gene end was trimmed by 5 bases and the J gene end by 0 bases; junction bases not matched to a gene: 5. CDR1 and CDR2 (germline): SGHAT, FQNNGV. The CDR3 has 15 amino acids.

V usage is TRBV11-2 and J usage is TRBJ1-2; D is unclear. The germline CDR1 and CDR2 sequences are SGHAT and FQNNGV. The CDR3 totals 14 residues. V gave up 3 bases and J gave up 1 base, with 9 bases separating them. This CDR3 is CASSLFQNNYGYTF. The CDR3 coding sequence is TGTGCCAGCAGCTTGTTCCAGAATAACTATGGCTACACCTTC.

The chain employs TRBV6-5 and TRBJ2-5; perhaps TRBD2 as D (6 bases). The end of the DNA fits TRBJ2-7 better, so the J call may be wrong. Per the germline V gene, CDR1 is MNHEY and CDR2 is SVGAGI. This CDR3 region has 11 residues. The CDR3 reads CASRAGFEQYF. CDR3 nucleotides: TGTGCCAGCAGGGCGGGGTTCGAGCAGTACTTC.

This chain connects TRBV28 to TRBJ2-5; 11 bases align to TRBD2. Germline V gene lookup returns CDR1 MDHEN and CDR2 SYDVKM. V gave up 9 bases and J gave up 7 bases; unmatched junction bases: 4. There are 12 residues in the CDR3. This CDR3 is CASRSGRVTQYF. The CDR3, as DNA: TGTGCCAGTCGTAGCGGGAGGGTGACCCAGTACTTC. Full variable domain (missing parts from reference TRBV28 and TRBJ2-5): DVKVTQSSRYLVKRTGEKVFLECVQDMDHENMFWYRQDPGLGLRLIYFSYDVKMKEKGDIPEGYSVSREKKERFSLILESASTNQTSMYLCASRSGRVTQYFGPGTRLLVL.

This rearrangement joins TRBV9 to TRBJ2-6, with TRBD2 matching 8 bases. Germline trimming cut 0 bases from V and 2 bases from J; bases unmatched to any gene: 10. Germline assignment: CDR1 SGDLS and CDR2 YYNGEE. CDR3 size: 19 residues. CDR3 amino acids: CASSVETGGRGAGANVLTF. For the CDR3, the DNA is TGTGCCAGCAGCGTAGAGACGGGGGGGAGGGGCGCTGGGGCCAACGTCCTGACTTTC. Together with reference TRBV9 and TRBJ2-6, the CDR3 gives the full variable domain: DSGVTQTPKHLITATGQRVTLRCSPRSGDLSVYWYQQSLDQGLQFLIQYYNGEERAKGNILERFSAQQFPDLHSELNLSSLELGDSALYFCASSVETGGRGAGANVLTFGAGSRLTVL.

Worth noting for this clone: The junction shows a germline mismatch at one end, possibly a read error. The chain is built from TRBV18 and TRBJ2-1; 13 bases match TRBD2. This CDR3 is 15 amino acids long. The germline V gene encodes CDR1 KGHSH and CDR2 LQKENI. CDR3 in DNA: TGTGCCAGCTCACCAGGGACTAGCGGGAACAATGAGCAGCTCTTC. This encodes CASSPGTSGNNEQLF.

CDR3 sequence reads: CAVSLNTEAFF. DNA for the CDR3: TGTGCCGTCTCCCTAAACACTGAAGCTTTCTTT. The chain has TRBV28 and TRBJ1-1; D remains ambiguous. Deletions cut 11 bases from V and 2 bases from J, with 9 bases between. CDR1 MDHEN and CDR2 SYDVKM come from the germline V gene. This CDR3 contains 11 residues.

In its sample, this clone was seen a few times. J is TRBJ1-1 and V is TRBV5-1; 8 positions match TRBD1. J gave up 5 bases and V 7 bases, and 10 bases lay outside the gene matches. The CDR3 totals 14 residues. From germline, CDR1 is SGHRS and CDR2 YFSETQ. The CDR3 is CASRPDRGRTEAFF. In DNA, the CDR3 is TGCGCCAGCCGACCTGACAGGGGAAGGACTGAAGCTTTCTTT.

Here the CDR3 DNA reads TGTGCCAGCAGCGTAGGGATTAGCGGGAGGGCCCACACCGGGGAGCTGTTTTTT. This codes for CASSVGISGRAHTGELFF. This chain connects TRBV9 to TRBJ2-2, with 11 positions matching TRBD2. CDR3 length: 18 residues. After removal of 0 bases from V and 3 bases from J, the junction contained 7 bases not matched to a gene. The germline CDR1 and CDR2 sequences are SGDLS and YYNGEE.

To note about this clone: Here the CDR3 omits its conserved ending phenylalanine or tryptophan, so a read error is the likely source. The chain has TRBV4-1 and TRBJ1-1, with TRBD1 matching 11 bases. J lost 4 bases, V lost 2 bases, and 9 bases had no gene match. Germline assignment: CDR1 MGHRA and CDR2 YSYEKL. This CDR3 is built from 17 residues. In DNA form, the CDR3 reads TGCGCCAGCAGCCAACGGGACAGGGGGTCGGGGGGCACTGAAGCTTTCCTT. Protein sequence: CASSQRDRGSGGTEAFL.

The genes are TRBV27 and TRBJ1-1, with 8 bases lining up with TRBD1. Trimming at V came to 4 bases and at J to 0 bases, leaving 4 bases not matched to a gene. The CDR3 is made up of 15 amino acids. Germline V gives CDR1 MNHEY, CDR2 SMNVEV (reference sequence). The CDR3 spells CASSWTGLMNTEAFF. In DNA form, the CDR3 reads TGTGCCAGCAGTTGGACAGGGTTGATGAACACTGAAGCTTTCTTT.

V is TRBV28 and J is TRBJ1-5, with a possible D match to TRBD1 (5 bases). Germline CDR1 reads MDHEN; CDR2 reads SYDVKM. The CDR3 covers 12 residues. V lost 8 bases and J 4 bases, leaving 9 bases between the germline ends. CDR3 sequence reads: CASWGGNQPQHF. The DNA of the CDR3 is TGTGCCAGCTGGGGGGGAAATCAGCCCCAGCATTTT.

J is TRBJ2-7 and V is TRBV6-5; 7 nucleotides line up with TRBD2. The CDR3 has 15 amino acids. V trimming: 2 bases; J trimming: 6 bases; junction bases outside the gene matches: 10. Per the germline V gene, CDR1 is MNHEY and CDR2 is SVGAGI. This chain's CDR3 is CASSYLRVASGEQYF. CDR3 in DNA: TGTGCCAGCAGTTACCTTCGTGTGGCTAGCGGCGAGCAGTACTTC.

This clone came up once. The rearrangement links TRBV30 to TRBJ1-1, with D unclear. CDR1 is GTSNPN and CDR2 is SVGIG in the germline V gene (reference sequence). CDR3 length equals 14 residues. The V end lost 1 base, the J end lost 0 bases, and 9 bases lay between the germline ends. The CDR3 here is CAWSAPPMNTEAFF. In DNA form, the CDR3 reads TGTGCCTGGAGTGCCCCCCCCATGAACACTGAAGCTTTCTTT.

The rearrangement links TRBV11-2 to TRBJ2-1, with TRBD2 matching over 10 bases. The V gene's germline CDR1 is SGHAT and CDR2 FQNNGV. J was trimmed by 8 bases and V by 5 bases; bases with no gene match: 6. The CDR3 is made up of 14 amino acids. The CDR3, as DNA: TGTGCCAGCAGCCAAGCACTAGCGGGATATGAGCAGTTCTTC. Translation: CASSQALAGYEQFF. Filled out from reference TRBV11-2 and TRBJ2-1, the complete variable domain reads EAGVAQSPRYKIIEKRQSVAFWCNPISGHATLYWYQQILGQGPKLLIQFQNNGVVDDSQLPKDRFSAERLKGVDSTLKIQPAKLEDSAVYLCASSQALAGYEQFFGPGTRLTVL.

The rearrangement uses TRBV7-2 and TRBJ2-3; D ambiguous. In germline, CDR1 is SGHTA, CDR2 FQGNSA. V lost 2 bases and J lost 2, with 8 bases in between. The length of the CDR3 is 14 residues. The CDR3 loop is CASSLTSLTDTQYF. The CDR3, as DNA: TGTGCCAGCAGCTTAACGAGCCTCACAGATACGCAGTATTTT.

The sample holds a few counts of this clone. The V call is TRBV10-3, the J call TRBJ1-1; D remains unclear. The CDR3 totals 13 residues. The germline V and J ends were trimmed by 11 bases and 2 bases, with 15 bases remaining between them. Looked up from germline, CDR1 is ENHRY and CDR2 is SYGVKD. The CDR3 spells CAHLADINTEAFF. DNA for the CDR3: TGTGCCCACCTGGCTGATATAAACACTGAAGCTTTCTTT.

J is TRBJ1-5 and V is TRBV12-5; 7 nucleotides line up with TRBD1. The CDR3 contains 18 residues. Germline V lookup: CDR1 LGHNT, CDR2 FRNRAP. J lost 7 bases, V lost 0 bases, and 15 bases had no gene match. DNA for the CDR3: TGTGCTAGTGGTTTGGTTGCCGGGACAGAGGTTTTTGGACAGCCCCAGCATTTT. It translates to CASGLVAGTEVFGQPQHF. Full variable domain (outside the CDR3, taken from reference TRBV12-5 and TRBJ1-5): DARVTQTPRHKVTEMGQEVTMRCQPILGHNTVFWYRQTMMQGLELLAYFRNRAPLDDSGMPKDRFSAEMPDATLATLKIQPSEPRDSAVYFCASGLVAGTEVFGQPQHFGDGTRLSIL.

In DNA, the CDR3 is TGTGCCAGTAGTATTCTTCGGGAGGGTACGACAGATACGCAGTATTTT. Protein: CASSILREGTTDTQYF. The chain recombines TRBV19 with TRBJ2-3, with 8 nucleotides matching TRBD2. Germline V gene data show CDR1 as LNHDA and CDR2 as SQIVND (reference sequence). The CDR3 consists of 16 residues. The V gene end was trimmed by 3 bases and the J gene end by 3 bases; junction bases not matched to a gene: 8.

The chain links TRBV19 to TRBJ2-7; D is undetermined. The CDR3 is 11 residues long. The germline gives CDR1 LNHDA, CDR2 SQIVND (reference sequence). Trimming shortened V by 5 bases and J by 6 bases, and 8 bases separated the two germline ends. The CDR3: CASSGSSEQYF. The CDR3 nucleotides read TGTGCCAGTAGTGGATCTAGCGAGCAGTACTTC.